Presented here are 10 T cell receptor beta chains from one specimen sequenced in a study of T cells in Graves' hyperthyroidism and ophthalmopathy. Researchers amplified the TCR beta CDR3 regions from RNA transcripts. An initial round of RT-PCR targeting the TCR CDR3 relied on the HTBI primer set. One entry per CDR3 protein results from TCRdb running MiXCR on the multiplex PCR reads. This sample has a few hundred thousand distinct CDR3 sequences, with approximately 14% found just once. Material: blood. These receptors originate from a woman aged 25 to 39 with Graves' hyperthyroidism.

The chain employs TRBV10-3 and TRBJ2-1; weak D call: TRBD2 (5 bases). The V gene's germline CDR1 is ENHRY and CDR2 SYGVKD. V was shortened by 5 bases and J by 0 bases, with 17 bases between the two germline ends. This CDR3 comprises 17 residues. The DNA of the CDR3 is TGTGCCATCAGTAAACGAGAGGGTAGGAGCTCCTACAATGAGCAGTTCTTC. Its translation is CAISKREGRSSYNEQFF.

Only a few counts were recorded for this clonotype. The chain carries TRBV10-3 and TRBJ2-3; 7 positions match TRBD2. J gave up 4 bases and V 3 bases, and 7 bases lay outside the gene matches. The CDR3 has 15 amino acids. The germline CDR1 and CDR2 sequences are ENHRY and SYGVKD. CDR3 nucleotides: TGTGCCATCAGTGATTTTCAGACTAGCCCAGATACGCAGTATTTT. Its translation is CAISDFQTSPDTQYF.

This clonotype has ten or more counts. The J gene is TRBJ1-5, the V gene TRBV6-1, with D hard to call. The CDR3 covers 14 residues. Germline CDR1 reads MNHNS; CDR2 reads SASEGT. V was cut by 5 bases and J by 1 base, with 9 bases left in between. In nucleotides, the CDR3 is TGTGCCAGCAGTCCATCATTAAGCAATCAGCCCCAGCATTTT. It codes for CASSPSLSNQPQHF.

This sequence joins TRBV27 and TRBJ2-6, with D perhaps matching TRBD1 (5 bases). Trimming stripped 6 bases from V and 2 bases from J, with 11 bases between. The CDR3 loop spans 15 amino acids. Germline values: CDR1 MNHEY, CDR2 SMNVEV (reference sequence). CDR3 nucleotide sequence: TGTGCCAGCAGCCTAGGGGAACCTGGGGCCAACGTCCTGACTTTC. Protein: CASSLGEPGANVLTF.

This clonotype occurred many times. The chain carries TRBV5-6 and TRBJ2-4, with D unclear. Germline values: CDR1 SGHDT, CDR2 YYEEEE. The CDR3 has 14 amino acids. Trimming shortened V by 5 bases and J by 3 bases, and 12 bases separated the two germline ends. CDR3: CASRTNTIKNIQYF. The CDR3 DNA reads as TGTGCCAGCAGAACGAACACCATCAAAAACATTCAGTACTTC.

The chain recombines TRBV3-1 with TRBJ2-2, with D perhaps TRBD2 (6 bases). The CDR3 is 17 amino acids. Trimming cost V 4 bases and J 7 bases, with 22 bases left between them. Germline lookup yields CDR1 LGHDT and CDR2 YNNKEL (reference sequence). The CDR3 region has the DNA TGTGCCAGCAGCCCTTCCATCGGACTACCCCAGGGCGGGGAGCTGTTTTTT. Protein: CASSPSIGLPQGGELFF.

The chain uses TRBV19 and TRBJ1-3; no definite D call. Trimming stripped 0 bases from V and 0 bases from J, with 6 bases between. The CDR3 contains 15 residues. Per germline, CDR1 LNHDA and CDR2 SQIVND (reference sequence). As DNA, the CDR3 is TGTGCCAGTAGTATAGAGCGGAGCTCTGGAAACACCATATATTTT. As protein: CASSIERSSGNTIYF.

The chain couples TRBV6-2 or TRBV6-3 to TRBJ2-4; the D gene is possibly TRBD1 (5 bases). Germline V gene sequence: CDR1 MNHEY, CDR2 SVGEGT. This CDR3 contains 13 residues. V was pared by 2 bases and J by 6 bases, with 8 bases between. The CDR3 nucleotides are TGTGCCAGCAGTTACGGGCAGGGAAACATTCAGTACTTC. It encodes CASSYGQGNIQYF.

The genes are TRBV19 and TRBJ2-1, with 7 bases lining up with TRBD2. V lost 5 bases to trimming and J lost 2 bases; unmatched junction nucleotides: 21. Germline CDR1 is LNHDA and CDR2 is SQIVND (reference sequence). The CDR3 extends over 20 amino acids. The CDR3 here is CASSPSNLRGGPLTYNEQFF. CDR3 coding DNA: TGTGCCAGTAGTCCCTCCAATCTGCGGGGAGGGCCTCTCACCTACAATGAGCAGTTCTTC.

This clonotype was seen repeatedly, ten times or more. The CDR3 region has the DNA TGTGCCAGCAGCTTAGGCCAGCCCGAGCAGTACTTC. Translating it yields CASSLGQPEQYF. V is TRBV7-8 and J is TRBJ2-7; unclear D gene. Trimming shortened V by 1 base and J by 6 bases, and 7 bases separated the two germline ends. From germline, CDR1 is SGHVS and CDR2 FQNEAQ. There are 12 residues in the CDR3.